This is a list of T cell receptor beta chains from one sample in a study of shared clonotypes between healthy human individuals. Measured with immunoSEQ multiplex PCR; TCRdb has only the in-frame clones, and not every one. The repertoire holds 400,000 to 600,000 clones, with roughly 79% as singletons. Sequenced material: PBMCs. Receptor source: a woman between 40 and 55 years old in good health. Some clones in this sample may be carry-over from other donors' samples. The CDR3 runs from the conserved cysteine through the conserved F or W. The D gene is left open where the match is weak. Where a row states a size, it is once, few, many or the class of an expanded clone; other rows omit it.

d_gene	v_gene	j_gene	abundance	CDR3nt	CDR3aa
-	TRBV30	TRBJ1-3	-	TGTGCCTGGAGTGGGACAGTATCTGGAAACACCATATATTTT	CAWSGTVSGNTIYF
TRBD2	TRBV10-3	TRBJ2-2	-	TGTGCCATCAGTGGATTCGCTAGCGGGGGAAGGAACGCGAACACCGGGGAGCTGTTTTTT	CAISGFASGGRNANTGELFF
-	TRBV15	TRBJ2-3	-	TGTGCCACCAGCAGAGATCGGGCAGATACGCAGTATTTT	CATSRDRADTQYF
-	TRBV6-1	TRBJ1-1	-	TGTGCCAGCAGTGAAGCCTTTAGGGGATTTGACACTGAAGCTTTCTTT	CASSEAFRGFDTEAFF
-	TRBV7-3	TRBJ2-7	-	TGTGCCAGCAGCTTTTCGGGCCTAAGCTACGAGCAGTACTTC	CASSFSGLSYEQYF
-	TRBV5-1	TRBJ1-1	-	TGCGCCAGCAGCTTGTACTCGGGGGACACTGAAGCTTTCTTT	CASSLYSGDTEAFF
-	TRBV6-4	TRBJ1-3	-	TGTGCCAGCAGTCGATCGACCGAAAGCTCTGGAAACACCATATATTTT	CASSRSTESSGNTIYF
-	TRBV9	TRBJ2-3	-	TGTGCCAGCAGCTCTGGAGGATTCACAGATACGCAGTATTTT	CASSSGGFTDTQYF
-	TRBV7-2	TRBJ2-3	-	TGTGCCAGCAGCTACCACTGGCGGGGCCGCACTAGCACAGATACGCAGTATTTT	CASSYHWRGRTSTDTQYF
TRBD2	TRBV5-1	TRBJ2-1	-	TGCGCCAGCAGCCCCAGGGGGGGACTAGCGGGACTTCAGAACTACAATGAGCAGTTCTTC	CASSPRGGLAGLQNYNEQFF
TRBD1	TRBV28	TRBJ2-5	-	TGTGCCAGCAGTCCGGACAGGCCCGGGGAGACCCAGTACTTC	CASSPDRPGETQYF
-	TRBV30	TRBJ1-1	-	TGTGCCTGGGACCAACAGAGGAACACTGAAGCTTTCTTT	CAWDQQRNTEAFF
-	TRBV7-2	TRBJ1-4	-	TGTGCCAGCAGCTTAAGCCCAACTAATGAAAAACTGTTTTTT	CASSLSPTNEKLFF
TRBD1	TRBV7-3	TRBJ2-3	-	TGTGCCAGCAGCTTATTAGGGGGCAGGTCAGATACGCAGTATTTT	CASSLLGGRSDTQYF
TRBD2	TRBV10-3	TRBJ2-3	-	TGTGCCATCAGTGAGTCTCCGAGCGGGAGTAGGGATACGCAGTATTTT	CAISESPSGSRDTQYF
-	TRBV27	TRBJ2-7	-	TGTGCCAGCAGCCGCGGGGGACACCCGAGGGCTTACGAGCAGTACTTC	CASSRGGHPRAYEQYF
-	TRBV6-6	TRBJ1-5	-	TGTGCCAGCAGTTATCGCGACAGAAATCAGCCCCAGCATTTT	CASSYRDRNQPQHF
-	TRBV6-1	TRBJ2-5	-	TGTGCCAGCAGTGGCTTATTGTACCAAGAGACCCAGTACTTC	CASSGLLYQETQYF
TRBD2	TRBV5-1	TRBJ2-5	-	TGCGCCAGCAAGCGGGGCAAAGAGACCCAGTACTTC	CASKRGKETQYF
TRBD2	TRBV5-4	TRBJ2-7	few	TGTGCCAGCAGCTTGACTAGCGGGAAGTACGAGCAGTACTTC	CASSLTSGKYEQYF
-	TRBV27	TRBJ2-7	-	TGTGCCAGCAGTTTACGCGGGGCGCTGAACGAGCAGTACTTC	CASSLRGALNEQYF
-	TRBV28	TRBJ2-5	-	TGTGCCAGCAGTTTGGTCGCGGGATGGGAGACCCAGTACTTC	CASSLVAGWETQYF
-	TRBV10-3	TRBJ2-3	-	TGTGCCATCGCGGGATCAGATACGCAGTATTTT	CAIAGSDTQYF
TRBD1	TRBV7-8	TRBJ1-1	-	TGTGCCAGCAGCTCCAGGACAGGGCCCCTTTCTCTCGAAGCTTTCTTT	CASSSRTGPLSLEAFF
-	TRBV30	TRBJ1-1	-	TGTGCCTGGGTACAGGCTACTGAAGCTTTCTTT	CAWVQATEAFF
-	TRBV7-2	TRBJ2-2	-	TGTGCCAGCAGCTTTGGGGGAGCGGGCACCGGGGAGCTGTTTTTT	CASSFGGAGTGELFF
-	TRBV30	TRBJ2-7	-	TGTGCCTGGAGTGGGGTTTCCTACGAGCAGTACTTC	CAWSGVSYEQYF
-	TRBV18	TRBJ1-2	few	TGTGCCAGCTCACCACGGACAGATAACTATGGCTACACCTTC	CASSPRTDNYGYTF
TRBD1	TRBV6-6	TRBJ2-4	-	TGTGCCAGCAGTCATGACAGGGTGGTGGTGTACTTC	CASSHDRVVVYF
TRBD1	TRBV5-4	TRBJ2-3	-	TGTGCCAGCAGGGAGACAGGGGTAGATACGCAGTATTTT	CASRETGVDTQYF
-	TRBV9	TRBJ2-3	once	TGTGCCAGCAGCGTAGTAAGTGGCGCCACCAGCACAGATACGCAGTATTTT	CASSVVSGATSTDTQYF
-	TRBV29-1	TRBJ2-7	once	TGCAGCGTTGAAGGGAGGGGCGTGCCCTACGAGCAGTACTTC	CSVEGRGVPYEQYF
-	TRBV5-1	TRBJ1-1	-	TGCGCCAGCAGCTTGCGCCCCGGGGAGGGTCGGGGCACTGAAGCTTTCTTT	CASSLRPGEGRGTEAFF
TRBD1	TRBV7-9	TRBJ2-1	-	TGTGCCAGCAGCTCGCACAGGGGGTCCTTCAATGAGCAGTTCTTC	CASSSHRGSFNEQFF
TRBD2	TRBV19	TRBJ2-1	-	TGTGCCAGTAGTATGCCCGGGACTAGCGTCAATGAGCAGTTCTTC	CASSMPGTSVNEQFF
-	TRBV11-2	TRBJ2-5	-	TGTGCCAGCAGCTTATGGGGCGGGTCCCAAGAGACCCAGTACTTC	CASSLWGGSQETQYF
-	TRBV11-2	TRBJ2-4	-	TGTGCCAGCAGCTTAGGCCATGGAAGGGCCCAGTACTTC	CASSLGHGRAQYF
-	TRBV21-1	TRBJ2-1	-	TGTGCCAGCCACCAAAAGGAGGGGAATGAGCAGTTCTTC	CASHQKEGNEQFF
-	TRBV5-4	TRBJ2-2	-	TGTGCCAGCAGCCCGAGCGTCACCGGGGAGCTGTTTTTT	CASSPSVTGELFF
TRBD2	TRBV7-9	TRBJ2-1	-	TGTGCCAGCAGCTCCGGGACTAGCGGGAGAGGGGATGAGCAGTTCTTC	CASSSGTSGRGDEQFF
-	TRBV5-6	TRBJ1-2	-	TGTGCCAGCAGCTCACCGGGTAGTAGCTATGGCTACACCTTC	CASSSPGSSYGYTF
-	TRBV7-3	TRBJ2-5	few	TGTGCCAGCAGCTTAGCGATCGAGACCCAGTACTTC	CASSLAIETQYF
-	TRBV7-9	TRBJ1-1	-	TGTGCCAGCACCTTACCGGGAACGCTCAGACGGGCTGAAGCTTTCTTT	CASTLPGTLRRAEAFF
-	TRBV7-9	TRBJ1-3	-	TGTGCCCGGGGAGGCGACTCCGGAAACACCATATATTTT	CARGGDSGNTIYF
-	TRBV5-4	TRBJ1-5	-	TGTGCCAGCAGCTCCGCACCGAATCAGCCCCAGCATTTT	CASSSAPNQPQHF
-	TRBV4-3	TRBJ1-2	-	TGCGCCAGCAGCCAAGATGGCGGAGCTAACTATGGCTACACCTTC	CASSQDGGANYGYTF
TRBD1	TRBV30	TRBJ2-7	-	TGTGCCTGGGGACAGGGACCGTACGAGCAGTACTTC	CAWGQGPYEQYF
-	TRBV19	TRBJ2-7	few	TGTGCCGTCAAGTCGGACAGCTCCTACGAGCAGTACTTC	CAVKSDSSYEQYF
-	TRBV7-9	TRBJ2-4	-	TGTGCCAGCAGCTCAGGGACGGGCAACATTCAGTACTTC	CASSSGTGNIQYF
-	TRBV5-5	TRBJ1-2	-	TGTGCCAGCAGCTTGGCCGGCAGGCTGGGCTACACCTTC	CASSLAGRLGYTF
-	TRBV19	TRBJ1-2	-	TGTGCCAGTCCTAAAGGGGTGTATGGCTACACCTTC	CASPKGVYGYTF
-	TRBV9	TRBJ2-7	-	TGTGCCAGCAGCGTCGGGGTAGAATCCTACGAGCAGTACTTC	CASSVGVESYEQYF
-	TRBV18	TRBJ1-5	-	TGTGCCAGCTCACCAACCGGAGGGAATCAGCCCCAGCATTTT	CASSPTGGNQPQHF
-	TRBV10-2	TRBJ2-1	-	TGCGCCAGCAGCGGGACTTCCCTAAAAGGGGAGCAGTTCTTC	CASSGTSLKGEQFF
-	TRBV30	TRBJ1-5	-	TGTGCCTGGAGTACTGAAGGGACTCAGCCCCAGCATTTT	CAWSTEGTQPQHF
-	TRBV5-1	TRBJ2-7	-	TGCGCCAGCAGCCCCTCAGGGGGGTCCTACGAGCAGTACTTC	CASSPSGGSYEQYF